The rows below give T cell receptor beta chains drawn from one sample of a study of blood T cell repertoires in COVID-19. TCRdb's table, derived via immunoSEQ multiplex PCR, lists solely in-frame clones and lacks some. Here the sample spans 250,000 to 300,000 clones, about 86% being singletons. Sample: peripheral blood. These receptor sequences come from a young man with active or convalescent COVID-19. Both conserved end residues are part of each CDR3. A D gene is named only where the DNA matches it firmly. Rows give clone size only sometimes, using once, few, many, or a class for an expanded clone.

J | size | D | V | CDR3 | DNA
TRBJ1-1 | once | NA | TRBV4-1 | CASSQDRGPGAFF | TGCGCCAGCAGCCAAGATAGGGGCCCTGGCGCTTTCTTT
TRBJ2-1 | NA | NA | TRBV10-3 | CAISESPGNLRRFF | TGTGCCATCAGTGAGTCTCCAGGCAACCTTAGGCGGTTCTTC
TRBJ1-5 | NA | TRBD1 | TRBV27 | CASSLGRGLRPQHF | TGTGCCAGCAGTTTAGGCAGGGGGCTAAGGCCCCAGCATTTT
TRBJ1-6 | few | TRBD1 | TRBV5-5 | CASSPDHRDRLRNSPLHF | TGTGCCAGCAGCCCCGACCACAGGGACAGATTGAGAAATTCACCCCTCCACTTT
TRBJ1-3 | NA | NA | TRBV7-3 | CASSLLSGNTIYF | TGTGCCAGCAGCTTACTCTCTGGAAACACCATATATTTT
TRBJ2-7 | NA | TRBD1 | TRBV27 | CASSFQGDRGLEQYF | TGTGCCAGCAGTTTCCAGGGGGACAGGGGCCTCGAGCAGTACTTC
TRBJ2-4 | NA | TRBD2 | TRBV14 | CASSPLSGAGGPLTKNIQYF | TGTGCCAGCAGCCCCCTTTCGGGCGCGGGGGGGCCTCTAACCAAAAACATTCAGTACTTC
TRBJ2-5 | NA | TRBD1 | TRBV6-5 | CASSYETGLGETQYF | TGTGCCAGCAGTTACGAGACAGGGCTAGGGGAGACCCAGTACTTC
TRBJ2-5 | NA | TRBD1 | TRBV24-1 | CATSERPQGAQYF | TGTGCCACCAGTGAACGCCCTCAGGGGGCCCAGTACTTC
TRBJ1-1 | once | NA | TRBV11-3 | CASSVEGEGNTEAFF | TGTGCCAGCAGCGTAGAAGGCGAGGGGAACACTGAAGCTTTCTTT
TRBJ1-1 | NA | NA | TRBV5-1 | CASSSTDSRRGTEAFF | TGCGCCAGCAGTTCTACGGACTCCCGCCGGGGAACTGAAGCTTTCTTT
TRBJ1-1 | few | TRBD1 | TRBV5-1 | CASSDGTGKDGAFF | TGCGCCAGCAGCGACGGGACAGGGAAGGACGGAGCTTTCTTT
TRBJ1-6 | NA | TRBD1 | TRBV5-1 | CASSLGTGDSPLHF | TGCGCCAGCAGCTTGGGAACAGGGGACTCACCCCTCCACTTT
TRBJ2-7 | once | TRBD1 | TRBV6-5 | CASSSDRGHEQYF | TGTGCCAGCAGCTCCGACAGGGGCCACGAGCAGTACTTC
TRBJ2-2 | NA | TRBD1 | TRBV28 | CATLSSGTGDTGELFF | TGTGCCACCCTATCTTCCGGGACAGGGGATACCGGGGAGCTGTTTTTT
TRBJ1-2 | NA | NA | TRBV28 | CASTYDPEGYGYTF | TGTGCCAGCACTTACGACCCGGAGGGCTATGGCTACACCTTC
TRBJ1-2 | NA | NA | TRBV5-1 | CASSPVSGFNGYTF | TGCGCCAGCAGCCCCGTGTCGGGGTTCAACGGCTACACCTTC
TRBJ2-7 | NA | TRBD2 | TRBV14 | CASSQASGRYYEQYF | TGTGCCAGCAGCCAAGCCAGCGGGAGGTACTACGAGCAGTACTTC
TRBJ2-6 | NA | NA | TRBV11-1 | CASSLALEGSTGANVLTF | TGTGCCAGCAGCTTAGCGCTGGAGGGGTCAACTGGGGCCAACGTCCTGACTTTC
TRBJ2-1 | NA | NA | TRBV12-3/TRBV12-4 | CASSTGSYNEQFF | TGTGCCAGCAGTACAGGATCCTACAATGAGCAGTTCTTC
TRBJ1-3 | NA | NA | TRBV4-3 | CASSLQTGNTIYF | TGCGCCAGCAGCCTACAAACTGGAAACACCATATATTTT
TRBJ2-1 | once | TRBD2 | TRBV7-2 | CASSLGTNNEQFF | TGTGCCAGCAGCCTCGGGACTAACAATGAGCAGTTCTTC
TRBJ1-4 | NA | NA | TRBV19 | CASTRRANEKLFF | TGTGCCAGTACCAGGAGGGCTAATGAAAAACTGTTTTTT
TRBJ1-2 | few | NA | TRBV7-9 | CASSIQGFDYTF | TGTGCCAGCAGCATACAGGGTTTCGACTACACCTTC
TRBJ1-1 | once | NA | TRBV30 | CAWRRDMNTEAFF | TGTGCCTGGAGACGGGATATGAACACTGAAGCTTTCTTT
TRBJ2-2 | NA | NA | TRBV7-6 | CASSFSLGELFF | TGTGCCAGCAGCTTTTCTCTCGGGGAGCTGTTTTTT
TRBJ2-1 | NA | NA | TRBV5-5 | CASSLDRGNEQFF | TGTGCCAGCAGCTTGGATCGGGGGAATGAGCAGTTCTTC
TRBJ2-3 | NA | NA | TRBV9 | CASSPRQEPTSTDTQYF | TGTGCCAGCAGCCCTCGACAGGAGCCGACTAGCACAGATACGCAGTATTTT
TRBJ1-6 | NA | NA | TRBV7-6 | CASSLSETGNSPLHF | TGTGCCAGCAGCTTATCCGAGACAGGAAATTCACCCCTCCACTTT
TRBJ2-2 | NA | NA | TRBV5-1 | CASSPTSFANTGELFF | TGCGCCAGCAGCCCGACTAGTTTTGCGAACACCGGGGAGCTGTTTTTT
TRBJ1-1 | NA | NA | TRBV2 | CASSARENTEAFF | TGTGCCAGCAGCGCGAGGGAGAACACTGAAGCTTTCTTT
TRBJ2-3 | NA | TRBD1 | TRBV6-2/TRBV6-3 | CASSRQGADTQYF | TGTGCCAGCAGCCGACAGGGGGCTGATACGCAGTATTTT
TRBJ2-2 | NA | TRBD2 | TRBV5-1 | CASSQGLAGRNTGELFF | TGCGCCAGCAGCCAAGGACTAGCGGGGAGGAACACCGGGGAGCTGTTTTTT
TRBJ1-1 | few | NA | TRBV3-1/TRBV3-2 | CASSREPQGFNTEAFF | TGTGCCAGCAGCCGAGAACCACAGGGCTTCAACACTGAAGCTTTCTTT
TRBJ1-3 | NA | TRBD1 | TRBV7-2 | CASSWGTGTGGNTIYF | TGTGCCAGCAGCTGGGGGACCGGGACAGGGGGAAACACCATATATTTT
TRBJ2-5 | NA | NA | TRBV18 | CASSPPGLFQETQYF | TGTGCCAGCTCACCCCCAGGACTATTCCAAGAGACCCAGTACTTC
TRBJ2-5 | NA | NA | TRBV6-5 | CASSLRETQYF | TGTGCCAGCAGTTTGAGAGAGACCCAGTACTTC
TRBJ1-1 | NA | TRBD1 | TRBV7-9 | CASSLQGVTEAFF | TGTGCCAGCAGCTTACAGGGGGTAACTGAAGCTTTCTTT
TRBJ2-2 | NA | NA | TRBV23-1 | CASSQSSTGELFF | TGCGCCAGCAGTCAATCTAGCACCGGGGAGCTGTTTTTT
TRBJ1-4 | NA | TRBD1 | TRBV30 | CAWSDGQVNEKLFF | TGTGCCTGGAGCGACGGACAGGTTAATGAAAAACTGTTTTTT
TRBJ1-1 | NA | TRBD1 | TRBV3-1/TRBV3-2 | CASSQGETGRAFF | TGTGCCAGCAGCCAAGGGGAGACAGGGCGGGCTTTCTTT
TRBJ2-7 | NA | TRBD1 | TRBV7-7 | CASSFDRGYEQYF | TGTGCCAGCAGCTTCGACAGGGGCTACGAGCAGTACTTC
TRBJ2-2 | NA | NA | TRBV6-5 | CASSLTRLNTGELFF | TGTGCCAGCAGTTTGACTAGACTAAACACCGGGGAGCTGTTTTTT
TRBJ1-1 | NA | NA | TRBV4-1 | CASSHQGGVFTEAFF | TGCGCCAGCAGCCATCAGGGAGGTGTTTTCACTGAAGCTTTCTTT
TRBJ2-1 | once | TRBD2 | TRBV5-1 | CASSLSGGDYNEQFF | TGCGCCAGCAGCTTGAGCGGGGGGGACTACAATGAGCAGTTCTTC
TRBJ1-1 | NA | NA | TRBV6-1 | CASSETQSTEAFF | TGTGCCAGCAGTGAAACCCAGTCCACTGAAGCTTTCTTT
TRBJ1-1 | NA | NA | TRBV29-1 | CSVTPVNTEAFF | TGCAGCGTCACCCCAGTGAACACTGAAGCTTTCTTT
TRBJ1-6 | NA | TRBD1 | TRBV7-3 | CASSWGTGNNSPLHF | TGTGCCAGCAGCTGGGGGACAGGGAATAATTCACCCCTCCACTTT
TRBJ1-1 | NA | NA | TRBV3-1/TRBV3-2 | CASSLQGGTEAFF | TGTGCCAGCAGCCTACAGGGAGGGACTGAAGCTTTCTTT
TRBJ2-3 | NA | TRBD2 | TRBV6-5 | CASSYSPSGGADTQYF | TGTGCCAGCAGTTACTCGCCTAGCGGGGGAGCAGATACGCAGTATTTT
TRBJ1-2 | NA | NA | TRBV6-5 | CASSPFQGSYGYTF | TGTGCCAGCAGCCCCTTCCAGGGGAGTTATGGCTACACCTTC
TRBJ1-2 | NA | NA | TRBV30 | CAWRISGSADGYTF | TGTGCCTGGAGAATCTCAGGTAGCGCCGATGGCTACACCTTC
TRBJ2-2 | NA | NA | TRBV5-1 | CASSLAEGNTGELFF | TGCGCCAGCAGCTTGGCCGAGGGGAACACCGGGGAGCTGTTTTTT
TRBJ2-7 | once | NA | TRBV6-5 | CASSYSHQSTYEQYF | TGTGCCAGCAGTTACTCGCACCAGTCAACCTACGAGCAGTACTTC
TRBJ2-2 | once | NA | TRBV9 | CASSPSRRPGTGELFF | TGTGCCAGCAGCCCTTCGAGGAGGCCGGGGACCGGGGAGCTGTTTTTT
TRBJ2-5 | NA | NA | TRBV4-2 | CASSQALGQETQYF | TGTGCCAGCAGCCAAGCCCTAGGACAAGAGACCCAGTACTTC
TRBJ1-1 | NA | NA | TRBV5-1 | CASSLGPTQELNTEAFF | TGCGCCAGCAGCTTGGGCCCAACACAGGAGTTGAACACTGAAGCTTTCTTT
TRBJ1-4 | NA | NA | TRBV5-5 | CASSLGDFPGRGEKLFF | TGTGCCAGCAGCTTGGGGGACTTCCCGGGCCGGGGTGAAAAACTGTTTTTT
TRBJ2-3 | NA | NA | TRBV5-5 | CASRSQGGVPSMYF | TGTGCCAGCAGGTCCCAGGGAGGAGTACCCTCAATGTATTTT